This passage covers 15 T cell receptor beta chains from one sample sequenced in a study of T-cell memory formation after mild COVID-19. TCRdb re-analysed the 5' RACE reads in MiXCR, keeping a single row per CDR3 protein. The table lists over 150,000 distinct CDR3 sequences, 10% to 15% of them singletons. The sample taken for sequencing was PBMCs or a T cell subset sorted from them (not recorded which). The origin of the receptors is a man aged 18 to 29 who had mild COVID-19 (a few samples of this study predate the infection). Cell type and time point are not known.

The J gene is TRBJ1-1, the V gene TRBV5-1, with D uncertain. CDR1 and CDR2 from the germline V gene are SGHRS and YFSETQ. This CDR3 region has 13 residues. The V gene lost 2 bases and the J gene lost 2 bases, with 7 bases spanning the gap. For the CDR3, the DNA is TGCGCCAGCAGCTTAATAAGTAACACTGAAGCTTTCTTT. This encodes CASSLISNTEAFF.

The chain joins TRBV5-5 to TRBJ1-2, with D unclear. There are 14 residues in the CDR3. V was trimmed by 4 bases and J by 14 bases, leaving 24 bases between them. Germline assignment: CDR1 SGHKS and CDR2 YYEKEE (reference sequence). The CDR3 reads CASSPSGIAGSRTF. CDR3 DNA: TGTGCCAGCAGCCCATCCGGTATTGCGGGCTCGAGGACCTTC.

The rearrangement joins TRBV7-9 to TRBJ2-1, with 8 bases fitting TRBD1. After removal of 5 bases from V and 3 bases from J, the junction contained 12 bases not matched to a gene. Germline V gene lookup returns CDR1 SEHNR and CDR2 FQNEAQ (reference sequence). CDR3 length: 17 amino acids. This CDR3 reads CASSPPGQVGFYNEQFF. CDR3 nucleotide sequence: TGTGCCAGCAGCCCTCCGGGACAGGTGGGTTTCTACAATGAGCAGTTCTTC.

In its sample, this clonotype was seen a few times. CDR3 amino acids: CASSEALTYSYEQYF. CDR3 coding DNA: TGTGCCAGCAGTGAAGCTCTGACATACTCCTACGAGCAGTACTTC. This chain joins TRBV6-1 and TRBJ2-7; unclear D gene. CDR3 length: 15 amino acids. The germline V gene encodes CDR1 MNHNS and CDR2 SASEGT. Trimming took 0 bases from V and 0 from J, leaving 9 bases between them.

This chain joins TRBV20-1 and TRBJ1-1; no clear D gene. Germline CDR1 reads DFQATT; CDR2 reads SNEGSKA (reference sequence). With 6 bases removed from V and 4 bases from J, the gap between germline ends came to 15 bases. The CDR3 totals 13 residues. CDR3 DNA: TGCAGTGCGATGGCGGGGTCCGGCACTGAAGCTTTCTTT. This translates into CSAMAGSGTEAFF.

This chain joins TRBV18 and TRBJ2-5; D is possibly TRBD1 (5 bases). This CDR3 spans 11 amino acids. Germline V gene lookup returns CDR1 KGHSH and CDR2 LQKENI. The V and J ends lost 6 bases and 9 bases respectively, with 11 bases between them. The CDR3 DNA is TGTGCCAGCTCCGCCAGGGTGGCCCAGTACTTC. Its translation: CASSARVAQYF.

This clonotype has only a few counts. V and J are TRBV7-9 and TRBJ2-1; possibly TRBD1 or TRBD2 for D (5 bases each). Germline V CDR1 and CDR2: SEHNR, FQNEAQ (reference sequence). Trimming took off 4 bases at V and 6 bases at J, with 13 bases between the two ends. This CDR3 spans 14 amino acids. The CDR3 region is CASSSGPRGNEQFF. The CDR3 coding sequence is TGTGCCAGCAGCTCGGGGCCCCGGGGCAATGAGCAGTTCTTC.

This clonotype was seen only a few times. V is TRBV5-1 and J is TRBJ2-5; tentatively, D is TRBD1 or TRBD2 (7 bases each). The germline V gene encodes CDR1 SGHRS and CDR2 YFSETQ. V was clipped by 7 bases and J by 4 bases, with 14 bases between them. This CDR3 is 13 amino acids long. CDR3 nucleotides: TGCGCCAGCGCCGACAGGGAGGGAGAGACCCAGTACTTC. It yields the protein CASADREGETQYF. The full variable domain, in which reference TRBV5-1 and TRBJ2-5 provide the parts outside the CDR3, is KAGVTQTPRYLIKTRGQQVTLSCSPISGHRSVSWYQQTPGQGLQFLFEYFSETQRNKGNFPGRFSGRQFSNSRSEMNVSTLELGDSALYLCASADREGETQYFGPGTRLLVL.

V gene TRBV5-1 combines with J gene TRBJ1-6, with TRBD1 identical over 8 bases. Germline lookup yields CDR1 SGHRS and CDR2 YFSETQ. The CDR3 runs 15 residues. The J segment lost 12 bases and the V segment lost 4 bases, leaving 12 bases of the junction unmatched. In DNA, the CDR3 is TGCGCCAGCAGCCGTGACAGGGGTAGGTCGGTACCCCTCCACTTT. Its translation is CASSRDRGRSVPLHF.

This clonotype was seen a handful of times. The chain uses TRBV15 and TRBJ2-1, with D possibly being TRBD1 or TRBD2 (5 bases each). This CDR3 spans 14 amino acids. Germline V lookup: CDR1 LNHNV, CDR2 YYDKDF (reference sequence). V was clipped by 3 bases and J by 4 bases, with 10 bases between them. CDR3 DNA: TGTGCCACCAGCAGCGGGGCAGGATACAATGAGCAGTTCTTC. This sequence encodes CATSSGAGYNEQFF.

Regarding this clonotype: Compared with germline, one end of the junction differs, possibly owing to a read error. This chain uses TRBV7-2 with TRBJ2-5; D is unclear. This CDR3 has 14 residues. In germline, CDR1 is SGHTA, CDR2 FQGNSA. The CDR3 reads CASSSAPTQGTQYF. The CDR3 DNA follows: TGTGCCAGCAGCTCCGCCCCCACACAAGGGACCCAGTACTTC.

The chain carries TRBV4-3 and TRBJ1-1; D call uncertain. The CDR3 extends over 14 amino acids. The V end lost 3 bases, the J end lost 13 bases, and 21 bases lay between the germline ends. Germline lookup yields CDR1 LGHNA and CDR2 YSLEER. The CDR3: CASSHRTAPGSVFF. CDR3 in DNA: TGCGCCAGCAGCCACAGGACGGCCCCCGGGAGTGTTTTCTTT.

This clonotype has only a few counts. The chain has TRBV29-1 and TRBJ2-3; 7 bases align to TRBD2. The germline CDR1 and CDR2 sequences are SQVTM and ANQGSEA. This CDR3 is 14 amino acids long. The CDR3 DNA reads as TGCAGACCCCCTCTAGCGGTATTCACAGATACGCAGTATTTT. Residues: CRPPLAVFTDTQYF.

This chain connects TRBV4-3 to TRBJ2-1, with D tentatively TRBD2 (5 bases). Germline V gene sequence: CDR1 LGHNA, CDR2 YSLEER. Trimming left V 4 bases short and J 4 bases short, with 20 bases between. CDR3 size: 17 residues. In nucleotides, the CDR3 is TGCGCCAGCAGCCTAGGACTCTCCGGACTCAAATACAATGAGCAGTTCTTC. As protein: CASSLGLSGLKYNEQFF.

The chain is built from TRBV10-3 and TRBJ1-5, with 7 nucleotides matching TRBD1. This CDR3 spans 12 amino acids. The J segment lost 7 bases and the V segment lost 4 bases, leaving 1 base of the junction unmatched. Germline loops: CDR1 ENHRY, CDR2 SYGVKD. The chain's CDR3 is CAISGDSQPQHF. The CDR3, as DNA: TGTGCCATCAGTGGGGACAGCCAGCCCCAGCATTTT.